These 25 T cell receptor beta chains share one sample of origin, sequenced in a study of lymphopenia after photon versus proton radiotherapy. TCRdb keeps only in-frame clones here, not all; method: immunoSEQ multiplex PCR. The data show fewer than 70,000 clones, about 90% seen once. The material sequenced was peripheral blood, taken from a patient treated with proton-based radiotherapy. These receptors all stem from a man aged 80 or over with esophageal cancer.

The rearrangement joins TRBV29-1 to TRBJ2-1; 9 bases fit TRBD2. Germline values: CDR1 SQVTM, CDR2 ANQGSEA. This CDR3 region has 17 residues. V lost 7 bases to trimming and J lost 5 bases; unmatched junction nucleotides: 18. In nucleotides, the CDR3 is TGCAGCGCCGGTGGGGGGCGGTCGACTAGCGGAGACAATGAGCAGTTCTTC. Residues: CSAGGGRSTSGDNEQFF.

The chain is built from TRBV7-6 and TRBJ2-1; 8 positions match TRBD2. The germline CDR1 and CDR2 sequences are SGHVS and FNYEAQ. CDR3 length: 15 residues. V trimming: 1 base; J trimming: 10 bases; junction bases outside the gene matches: 9. CDR3 nucleotides: TGTGCCAGCAGCTTAGGGGGGAGCGGGAGAAGGGAGCAGTTCTTC. It translates to CASSLGGSGRREQFF.

The CDR3 DNA follows: TGTGCCAGCAGTTACTTAAGCACAGATACGCAGTATTTT. It codes for CASSYLSTDTQYF. J is TRBJ2-3 and V is TRBV6-6; D not resolved. Germline lookup yields CDR1 MNHNY and CDR2 SVGAGI (reference sequence). The CDR3 spans 13 residues. V lost 1 base to trimming and J lost 0 bases, with 2 bases between them.

This chain links TRBV6-1 with TRBJ1-2; tentative D call: TRBD1 (6 bases). The CDR3 covers 11 residues. Germline lookup yields CDR1 MNHNS and CDR2 SASEGT. Trimming stripped 6 bases from V and 10 bases from J, with 12 bases between. CDR3 nucleotide sequence: TGTGCCAGCAGCCCCGGGGGCATCTACACCTTC. Translating it yields CASSPGGIYTF.

J is TRBJ1-2 and V is TRBV5-4, with D perhaps matching TRBD1 (6 bases). The germline V gene has CDR1 SGHNT and CDR2 YYREEE (reference sequence). The CDR3 runs to 13 residues. Trimming took 4 bases from V and 4 from J, leaving 11 bases between them. The CDR3 DNA reads TGTGCCAGCAGCAAACAGGGACCCTATGGCTACACCTTC. It encodes CASSKQGPYGYTF.

The chain recombines TRBV4-3 with TRBJ2-3, with 8 bases that match TRBD2. CDR1 LGHNA and CDR2 YSLEER come from the germline V gene. The CDR3 sequence is 15 residues long. The junction had 5 bases not matched to a gene; V was cut back by 1 base and J by 5 bases. The CDR3 sequence: CASSQVGRAGDTQYF. DNA of the CDR3: TGCGCCAGCAGCCAAGTCGGGAGGGCGGGAGATACGCAGTATTTT.

The gene calls are TRBV5-1 and TRBJ2-3; 8 nucleotides align to TRBD2. Germline lookup yields CDR1 SGHRS and CDR2 YFSETQ. This CDR3 spans 15 amino acids. J was trimmed by 2 bases and V by 0 bases; bases with no gene match: 2. CDR3 coding DNA: TGCGCCAGCAGCTTGGGGCGGGGGGACACAGATACGCAGTATTTT. This encodes CASSLGRGDTDTQYF.

The V gene is TRBV6-6, the J gene TRBJ1-5; D is uncertain. The CDR3 length is 14 residues. Germline values: CDR1 MNHNY, CDR2 SVGAGI (reference sequence). Trimming removed 5 bases from V and 1 base from J, with 9 bases in between. CDR3 bases: TGTGCCAGCAGTCCGGGAGGGAGCAATCAGCCCCAGCATTTT. It is translated as CASSPGGSNQPQHF.

This chain joins TRBV11-2 and TRBJ2-2; perhaps TRBD2 as D (7 bases). Trimming shortened V by 7 bases and J by 3 bases, and 18 bases separated the two germline ends. The CDR3 is 16 residues long. The V gene's germline CDR1 is SGHAT and CDR2 FQNNGV. CDR3 protein: CASTRGGGWDTGELFF. CDR3 sequence (DNA): TGTGCCAGCACCCGAGGGGGAGGGTGGGACACCGGGGAGCTGTTTTTT. The variable domain in full, with the rest retrieved from reference TRBV11-2 and TRBJ2-2, is EAGVAQSPRYKIIEKRQSVAFWCNPISGHATLYWYQQILGQGPKLLIQFQNNGVVDDSQLPKDRFSAERLKGVDSTLKIQPAKLEDSAVYLCASTRGGGWDTGELFFGEGSRLTVL.

The V call is TRBV6-5, the J call TRBJ2-7; D is perhaps TRBD1 or TRBD2 (6 bases each). This CDR3 contains 14 residues. V was trimmed by 1 base and J by 2 bases, leaving 9 bases between them. Per germline, CDR1 MNHEY and CDR2 SVGAGI. CDR3 in amino acids: CASSYYGGPYEQYF. As DNA, the CDR3 is TGTGCCAGCAGTTACTATGGGGGGCCCTACGAGCAGTACTTC.

This chain connects TRBV10-3 to TRBJ1-1; TRBD1 is a possible D gene (6 bases). The germline gives CDR1 ENHRY, CDR2 SYGVKD. Trimming cost V 10 bases and J 3 bases, with 9 bases left between them. The CDR3 runs to 11 residues. The CDR3 DNA is TGTGCCACCACAGGGCACACTGAAGCTTTCTTT. Amino acids: CATTGHTEAFF.

V and J are TRBV6-5 and TRBJ1-1; 10 bases are shared with TRBD1. V was pared by 6 bases and J by 5 bases, with 9 bases of the junction left unmatched. This CDR3 spans 15 amino acids. Germline V gene lookup returns CDR1 MNHEY and CDR2 SVGAGI. CDR3 amino acids: CASRVTGQGSTEAFF. The CDR3 DNA sequence: TGTGCCAGCAGAGTTACGGGACAGGGGAGTACTGAAGCTTTCTTT.

This rearrangement joins TRBV5-1 to TRBJ2-7; TRBD1 matches at 9 bases. CDR1 is SGHRS and CDR2 is YFSETQ in the germline V gene. The CDR3 spans 14 residues. Losses at the gene ends were 7 bases for V and 4 bases for J; bases not matched to a gene: 9. The DNA for the CDR3 is TGCGCCAGCGGTATCGGGACAGGGAGGTACGAGCAGTACTTC. This translates into CASGIGTGRYEQYF.

V gene TRBV5-4 combines with J gene TRBJ2-3; 13 positions agree with TRBD2. Unmatched junction bases numbered 4, after V lost 5 bases and J lost 4 bases. Germline CDR1 and CDR2: SGHNT and YYREEE (reference sequence). The CDR3 covers 15 residues. The CDR3 DNA is TGTGCCAGCAGTCCCGGGACTAGCGGGGCAGATACGCAGTATTTT. This codes for CASSPGTSGADTQYF.

This rearrangement joins TRBV5-4 to TRBJ2-5, with 9 positions matching TRBD2. With 4 bases clipped from V and 1 base from J, the junction kept 5 bases outside the gene matches. CDR1 is SGHNT, CDR2 YYREEE, per germline (reference sequence). This CDR3 contains 15 residues. DNA for the CDR3: TGTGCCAGCAGCGCGACTAGCGGAGTCCAAGAGACCCAGTACTTC. Protein: CASSATSGVQETQYF. Drawing the rest from reference TRBV5-4 and TRBJ2-5, the complete variable domain is ETGVTQSPTHLIKTRGQQVTLRCSSQSGHNTVSWYQQALGQGPQFIFQYYREEENGRGNFPPRFSGLQFPNYSSELNVNALELDDSALYLCASSATSGVQETQYFGPGTRLLVL.

About this clone itself: The same CDR3 also results from other DNA sequences found in this sample. CDR3 region: CASSRPGRGGELFF. CDR3 nucleotides: TGTGCCAGCAGCCGGCCCGGTCGGGGTGGGGAGCTGTTTTTT. This chain links TRBV14 with TRBJ2-2, with D possibly being TRBD2 (5 bases). The V end was cut by 4 bases, the J end by 8 bases, with 14 bases between. The V gene's germline CDR1 is SGHDN and CDR2 FVKESK. The CDR3 extends over 14 amino acids.

The V and J genes are TRBV6-5 and TRBJ2-7; 7 bases map to TRBD1. CDR3 length: 15 amino acids. Germline V gene sequence: CDR1 MNHEY, CDR2 SVGAGI. V lost 5 bases to trimming and J lost 2 bases; unmatched junction nucleotides: 9. DNA for the CDR3: TGTGCCAGCAGTCGCCTGACAGGGTCCACCTACGAGCAGTACTTC. It codes for CASSRLTGSTYEQYF.

This clone was seen a single time. The rearrangement uses TRBV7-9 and TRBJ1-4, with a weak D call TRBD1 (6 bases). The length of the CDR3 is 15 residues. CDR1 SEHNR and CDR2 FQNEAQ come from the germline V gene (reference sequence). The ends were cut back, 0 bases at V and 8 bases at J, with 13 bases in the middle. CDR3 loop: CASSLAWGRDEKLFF. CDR3 nucleotide sequence: TGTGCCAGCAGCTTAGCCTGGGGGCGAGACGAAAAACTGTTTTTT.

The V gene is TRBV7-8, the J gene TRBJ1-5, with 8 bases identical to TRBD1. The CDR3 runs 13 residues. In germline, CDR1 is SGHVS, CDR2 FQNEAQ. V shed 4 bases and J 5 bases; nucleotides not matched to a gene: 1. In nucleotides, the CDR3 is TGTGCCAGCAGCTACAGGGGGGATCAGCCCCAGCATTTT. Translation gives CASSYRGDQPQHF.

The chain carries TRBV5-1 and TRBJ1-1, with D hard to call. The CDR3 has 14 residues. V gave up 0 bases and J gave up 3 bases, with 9 bases separating them. Germline V gives CDR1 SGHRS, CDR2 YFSETQ. The CDR3 loop is CASSLEWRDTEAFF. The DNA of the CDR3 is TGCGCCAGCAGCTTGGAGTGGAGGGACACTGAAGCTTTCTTT.

This clone was found a few times. The chain carries TRBV6-4 and TRBJ2-1; D gene uncertain. Trimming pared 4 bases from V and 4 bases from J, leaving 11 bases between. CDR1 is MRHNA, CDR2 SNTAGT, per germline. The CDR3 sequence is 14 residues long. The CDR3 sequence: CASSVSAEYNEQFF. Here the CDR3 DNA reads TGTGCCAGCAGTGTTTCGGCAGAGTACAATGAGCAGTTCTTC.

The chain employs TRBV30 and TRBJ1-2, with D hard to call. CDR3 size: 14 residues. The V gene lost 2 bases and the J gene lost 4 bases, with 14 bases spanning the gap. Germline CDR1 reads GTSNPN; CDR2 reads SVGIG (reference sequence). The CDR3 bases are TGTGCCTGGAGTCCCCACGAGGCGGGCTATGGCTACACCTTC. Translating gives CAWSPHEAGYGYTF.

This rearrangement joins TRBV5-1 to TRBJ1-2; weak D call: TRBD1 (5 bases). The V and J ends lost 0 bases and 2 bases respectively, with 8 bases between them. CDR1 and CDR2 (germline): SGHRS, YFSETQ. The CDR3 is made up of 14 amino acids. CDR3 coding DNA: TGCGCCAGCAGCTTGGGACAGTCAAACTATGGCTACACCTTC. This translates into CASSLGQSNYGYTF.

The chain carries TRBV5-1 and TRBJ2-3; 7 bases are a match to TRBD2. Trimming at V came to 2 bases and at J to 1 base, leaving 1 base not matched to a gene. The CDR3 length is 14 residues. The germline CDR1 and CDR2 sequences are SGHRS and YFSETQ. This CDR3 reads CASSFTSGTDTQYF. The CDR3, as DNA: TGCGCCAGCAGCTTTACTAGCGGCACAGATACGCAGTATTTT.

This chain joins TRBV6-5 and TRBJ1-2; TRBD1 might be the D (5 bases). The V gene lost 6 bases and the J gene lost 3 bases, with 17 bases spanning the gap. This CDR3 has 15 residues. Germline V gene sequence: CDR1 MNHEY, CDR2 SVGAGI. The CDR3 is CASRPGLYKYYGYTF. The CDR3 coding sequence is TGTGCCAGCAGACCGGGACTGTACAAATACTATGGCTACACCTTC.